The source of this TCR beta chain is a study of T cell responses to AZD1222 COVID-19 vaccine. CDR1 and CDR2 (germline): MNHEY, SVGAGI. This CDR3 contains 14 residues. The V gene end was trimmed by 6 bases and the J gene end by 5 bases; junction bases not matched to a gene: 8. For this clone: The antigen remains undetermined.

Study-wide points: Samples come after the peak T cell response, not at day 14. Increases in Spike-specific TCR breadth and depth were seen after two AZD1222 doses.

Measured with immunoSEQ multiplex PCR; TCRdb has only the in-frame clones, and not every one. This table has over 100,000 clones, under 90% appearing once. This chain connects TRBV6-5 to TRBJ2-5, with TRBD1 matching over 8 bases. This receptor was obtained from an adult in good health. Sequencing used peripheral blood, obtained on day 0 of AZD1222 vaccination. CDR3 bases: TGTGCCAGCAGCGACACAGGGGGTTACGAGACCCAGTACTTC. It specifies CASSDTGGYETQYF.